This T cell receptor (beta chain) was identified in a study of identical twins. Trimming cost V 6 bases and J 8 bases; bases outside gene matches: 6. Germline assignment: CDR1 MNHNS and CDR2 SASEGT. The CDR3 totals 13 residues. In the case of this clonotype: Its cognate antigen is unknown.

Through template switching, a universal primer site was introduced, and the cDNA contained unique molecular identifiers. Using its own MiXCR run on the 5' RACE reads, TCRdb lists one record per CDR3 protein. The sample consists of fewer than 250,000 distinct CDR3 sequences, about 7% of them appearing once. Whole-study findings and limits: The presence of invariant MAIT and iNKT cells could partly confound analyses of zero-insertion sequences. Donors were not followed over many years; analysis was cross-sectional. Researchers reported excess low generation probability among twin-shared out-of-frame alpha sequences.

The same sample was also studied in work on yellow fever vaccine responses in identical twins.

This TCR was sampled from a woman in her late teens or twenties in good health. Sequencing input: memory (CD45RO+) T cells sorted from blood. This chain links TRBV6-1 with TRBJ2-1; 8 nucleotides line up with TRBD1. CDR3 region: CASSHGQGYEQFF. CDR3 nucleotide sequence: TGTGCCAGCAGCCATGGACAGGGTTATGAGCAGTTCTTC.